Below are 8 T cell receptor beta chains sequenced from a single sample in a study of blood T cell repertoires in COVID-19. Produced via immunoSEQ multiplex PCR; TCRdb's table is partial and in-frame only. The profile covers fewer than 95,000 clones, with more than 70% appearing a single time and under 0.6% taken by the ten largest. Sequenced input: peripheral blood. The receptor set was obtained from a man in his 60s with acute or convalescent COVID-19.

The rearrangement joins TRBV11-2 to TRBJ2-3; TRBD2 aligns across 10 bases. The CDR3 extends over 16 amino acids. Germline loops: CDR1 SGHAT, CDR2 FQNNGV. V shed 5 bases and J 0 bases; nucleotides not matched to a gene: 5. Here the CDR3 reads CASSTGLAESTDTQYF. The DNA for the CDR3 is TGTGCCAGCAGCACCGGACTAGCGGAAAGCACAGATACGCAGTATTTT.

The V gene is TRBV5-1, the J gene TRBJ2-5, with 8 bases lining up with TRBD1. CDR1 is SGHRS and CDR2 is YFSETQ in the germline V gene. The junction had 9 bases not matched to a gene; V was cut back by 4 bases and J by 1 base. CDR3 length equals 16 residues. This CDR3 is CASSQSPGTGQETQYF. In DNA form, the CDR3 reads TGCGCCAGCAGCCAATCCCCAGGGACAGGCCAAGAGACCCAGTACTTC.

The gene calls are TRBV5-1 and TRBJ2-3, with 7 nucleotides matching TRBD1. The CDR3 length is 15 residues. Germline V gene sequence: CDR1 SGHRS, CDR2 YFSETQ. J gave up 1 base and V 3 bases, and 5 bases lay outside the gene matches. CDR3 nucleotides: TGCGCCAGCAGCTCCTACAGGGGTGGCACAGATACGCAGTATTTT. Translating it yields CASSSYRGGTDTQYF.

This chain links TRBV10-3 with TRBJ2-7, with D unresolved. The CDR3 has 13 residues. With 11 bases removed from V and 4 bases from J, the gap between germline ends came to 18 bases. Germline-derived CDR1 and CDR2 are ENHRY and SYGVKD. The chain's CDR3 is CAVTPNQQYEQYF. Here the CDR3 DNA reads TGTGCCGTCACACCGAATCAACAGTACGAGCAGTACTTC.

For the CDR3, the DNA is TGTGCCTGGAGTGGCGGGTTCAGCACAGATACGCAGTATTTT. Its protein product is CAWSGGFSTDTQYF. V gene TRBV30 combines with J gene TRBJ2-3; possibly TRBD2 for D (5 bases). CDR1 is GTSNPN, CDR2 SVGIG, per germline (reference sequence). This CDR3 spans 14 amino acids. With 1 base removed from V and 0 bases from J, the gap between germline ends came to 8 bases.

CDR3 amino acids: CASSIQASGAYEQYF. The CDR3 nucleotides are TGTGCCAGTAGTATCCAAGCTAGCGGGGCCTACGAGCAGTACTTC. The V gene is TRBV19, the J gene TRBJ2-7; 9 bases agree with TRBD2. The germline V gene encodes CDR1 LNHDA and CDR2 SQIVND (reference sequence). After removal of 3 bases from V and 2 bases from J, the junction contained 5 bases not matched to a gene. The CDR3 length is 15 residues.

The J gene is TRBJ1-2, the V gene TRBV7-3; perhaps TRBD1 as D (5 bases). V lost 2 bases and J 5 bases, leaving 9 bases between the germline ends. Germline V gives CDR1 SGHTA, CDR2 FQGTGA. This CDR3 has 13 amino acids. The CDR3 sequence is CASSLGQQYGYTF. The DNA for the CDR3 is TGTGCCAGCAGCTTAGGACAACAGTATGGCTACACCTTC.

The V gene is TRBV3-1 (or the pseudogene TRBV3-2), the J gene TRBJ1-6; TRBD1 matches 8 bases. The CDR3 is 14 residues long. Germline assignment: CDR1 LGHDT and CDR2 YNNKEL (reference sequence). The J segment lost 6 bases and the V segment lost 4 bases, leaving 2 bases of the junction unmatched. The CDR3 DNA sequence: TGTGCCAGCAGCCTCGACAGGGGTAATTCACCCCTCCACTTT. The encoded protein is CASSLDRGNSPLHF.